Included here is one T cell receptor beta chain sequence, with context. The sample comes from a study of T cell responses to AZD1222 COVID-19 vaccine. Losses at the gene ends were 3 bases for V and 5 bases for J; bases not matched to a gene: 1. CDR3 length: 15 residues. Germline V lookup: CDR1 MNHEY, CDR2 SMNVEV (reference sequence). TCRdb keeps only in-frame clones here, not all; method: immunoSEQ multiplex PCR. The sample lists some 96,000 clones; around 87% were seen once. The chain recombines TRBV27 with TRBJ2-5; TRBD2 matches 15 bases. The clonotype originates from an adult in good health. The sample consisted of peripheral blood, taken on day 0 of MenACWY control vaccination. The CDR3 sequence: CASSLGTSGRETQYF. As DNA, the CDR3 is TGTGCCAGCAGTTTGGGGACTAGCGGGAGGGAGACCCAGTACTTC.